This record concerns one T cell receptor beta chain sequence. What it binds is not known. The data originate from a study of shared clonotypes between healthy human individuals. Findings and caveats of the study: Memory subsets generally showed lower estimated richness than naive subsets.

Germline V gene sequence: CDR1 SNHLY, CDR2 FYNNEI. The CDR3 consists of 15 residues. V lost 5 bases, J lost 2 bases, and 9 bases stayed unmatched. Original data processing: Junction-only sequences produced by ImmunoSEQ had no quality scores, so filtering differed. Assay used: immunoSEQ multiplex PCR; TCRdb lists only in-frame clones, some missing. That table furnishes V, J and clone size, whereas the DNA furnished D and trimming. Of around 650,000 clones listed, approximately 96% are singletons. Naive CD8 isolation took CD45RO-negative cells positively selected for CCR7 and excluded terminally differentiated effector memory CD45RA+ cells.

The rearrangement links TRBV2 to TRBJ2-7; 7 nucleotides agree with TRBD1. Input material: naive CD8+ T cells sorted from blood. The receptor comes from a woman between 25 and 40 years old in good health. The CDR3 coding sequence is TGTGCCAGCAGTACAACGACAGGGACGACCTACGAGCAGTACTTC. It yields the protein CASSTTTGTTYEQYF.